The sequence of this T cell receptor beta chain was determined in a study of CD8+ T cells in alopecia areata. In the study overall: After 6 to 18 months of tofacitinib, follow-up continued 6 months off drug. Findings and limits, study-wide: Many expanded lesional clones persisted in scalp and blood during tofacitinib. TCR sharing was clearer in mice than between patients, perhaps partly owing to patient HLA diversity.

Extraction of RNA preceded its reverse transcription into cDNA, which served as the sequencing template. Clones were sequenced by immunoSEQ multiplex PCR, and TCRdb holds only the in-frame ones, with some missing. This table has around 290,000 clones, 55% to 70% appearing once. Treatment specified: oral pan-JAK inhibitor, 5-10 mg twice daily. Lesional scalp tissue (obtained by punch biopsy) and peripheral blood were collected from alopecia areata patients. On this clone: Its antigen is unknown.

The TCR comes from a human donor with alopecia areata. The sequencing used CD4+ T cells sorted from blood, collected at week 24, from a patient treated with tofacitinib.

CDR3 sequence reads: CASSVVAGGDYNEQFF. The CDR3 bases are TGTGCCAGCAGCGTAGTAGCGGGGGGAGACTACAATGAGCAGTTCTTC. The gene calls are TRBV9 and TRBJ2-1; 10 positions agree with TRBD2. This CDR3 spans 16 amino acids. V shed 0 bases, J shed 3 bases, and the junction held 3 bases outside the gene matches. CDR1 SGDLS and CDR2 YYNGEE come from the germline V gene.